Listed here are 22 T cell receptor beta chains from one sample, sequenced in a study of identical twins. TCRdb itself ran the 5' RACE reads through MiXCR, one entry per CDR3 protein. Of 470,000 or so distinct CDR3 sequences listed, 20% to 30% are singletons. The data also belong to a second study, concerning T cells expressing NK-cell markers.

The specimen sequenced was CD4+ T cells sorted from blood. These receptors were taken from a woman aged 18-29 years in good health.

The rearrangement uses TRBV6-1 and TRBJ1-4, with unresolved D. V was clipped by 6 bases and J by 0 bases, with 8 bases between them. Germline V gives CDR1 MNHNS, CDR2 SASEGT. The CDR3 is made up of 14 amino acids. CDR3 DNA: TGTGCCAGCAGCGCCACATCAACTAATGAAAAACTGTTTTTT. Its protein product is CASSATSTNEKLFF.

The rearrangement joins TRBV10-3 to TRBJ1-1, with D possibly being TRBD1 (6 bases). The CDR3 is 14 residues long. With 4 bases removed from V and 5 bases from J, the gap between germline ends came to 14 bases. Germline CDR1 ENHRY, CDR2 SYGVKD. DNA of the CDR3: TGTGCCATCAGTGTTACAGGGATAGGTACTGAAGCTTTCTTT. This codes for CAISVTGIGTEAFF.

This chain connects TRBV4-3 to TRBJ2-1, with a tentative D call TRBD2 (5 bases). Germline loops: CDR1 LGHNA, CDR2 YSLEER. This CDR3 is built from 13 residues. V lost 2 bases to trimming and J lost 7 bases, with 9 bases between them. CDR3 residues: CASSQTRRNEQFF. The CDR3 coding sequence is TGCGCCAGCAGCCAAACCCGGAGGAATGAGCAGTTCTTC.

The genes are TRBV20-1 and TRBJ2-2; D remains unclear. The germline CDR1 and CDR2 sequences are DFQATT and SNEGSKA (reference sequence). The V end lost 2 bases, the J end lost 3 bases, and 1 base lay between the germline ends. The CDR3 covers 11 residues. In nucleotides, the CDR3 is TGCAGTGCTAGATACACCGGGGAGCTGTTTTTT. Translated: CSARYTGELFF.

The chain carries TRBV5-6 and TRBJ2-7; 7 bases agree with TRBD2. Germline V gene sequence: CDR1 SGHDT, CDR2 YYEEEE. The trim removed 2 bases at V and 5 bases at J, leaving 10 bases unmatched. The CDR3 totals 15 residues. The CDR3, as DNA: TGTGCCAGCAGCTTTTCGGCGGGAGTCATACACGAGCAGTACTTC. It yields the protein CASSFSAGVIHEQYF.

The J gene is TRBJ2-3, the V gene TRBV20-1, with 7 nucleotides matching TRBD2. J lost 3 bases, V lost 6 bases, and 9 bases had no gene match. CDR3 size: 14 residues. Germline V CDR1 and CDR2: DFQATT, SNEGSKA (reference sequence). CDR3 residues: CSALQSGTTDTQYF. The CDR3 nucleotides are TGCAGTGCCCTACAGAGCGGGACGACAGATACGCAGTATTTT.

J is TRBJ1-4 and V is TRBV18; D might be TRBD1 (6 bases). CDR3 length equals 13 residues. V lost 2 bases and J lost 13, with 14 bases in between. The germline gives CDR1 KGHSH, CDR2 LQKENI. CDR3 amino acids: CASSPEQGRGLFF. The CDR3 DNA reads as TGTGCCAGCTCACCAGAACAGGGACGGGGACTGTTTTTT.

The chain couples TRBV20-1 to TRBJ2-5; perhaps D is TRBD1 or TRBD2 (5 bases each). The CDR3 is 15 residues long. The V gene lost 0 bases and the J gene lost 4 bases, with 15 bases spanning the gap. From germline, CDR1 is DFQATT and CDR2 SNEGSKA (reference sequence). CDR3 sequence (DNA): TGCAGTGCTAGAGACGCCTCCTCAGGGAGAGAGACCCAGTACTTC. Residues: CSARDASSGRETQYF.

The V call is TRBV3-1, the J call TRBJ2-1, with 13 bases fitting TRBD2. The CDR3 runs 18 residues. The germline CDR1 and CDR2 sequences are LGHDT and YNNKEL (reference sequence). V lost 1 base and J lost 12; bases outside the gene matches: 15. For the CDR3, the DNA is TGTGCCAGCAGCCAAGGCCCCGCGACTAGCGGGGGGTTTATCCGGCAGTTCTTC. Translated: CASSQGPATSGGFIRQFF.

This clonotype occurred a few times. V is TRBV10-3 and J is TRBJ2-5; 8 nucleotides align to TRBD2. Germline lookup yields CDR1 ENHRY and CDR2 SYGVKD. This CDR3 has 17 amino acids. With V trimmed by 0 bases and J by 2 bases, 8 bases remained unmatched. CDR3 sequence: CAISESASGGPQETQYF. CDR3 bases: TGTGCCATCAGTGAGTCAGCCAGCGGGGGCCCTCAAGAGACCCAGTACTTC.

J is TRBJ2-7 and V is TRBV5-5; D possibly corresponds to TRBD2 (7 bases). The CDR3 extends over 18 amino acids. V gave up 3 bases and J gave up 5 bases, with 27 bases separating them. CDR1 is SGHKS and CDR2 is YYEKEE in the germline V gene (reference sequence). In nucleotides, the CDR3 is TGTGCCAGCAGCTCGGGAGGAGCTCCCGTTTGGGGGCCGGACGAGCAGTACTTC. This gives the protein CASSSGGAPVWGPDEQYF.

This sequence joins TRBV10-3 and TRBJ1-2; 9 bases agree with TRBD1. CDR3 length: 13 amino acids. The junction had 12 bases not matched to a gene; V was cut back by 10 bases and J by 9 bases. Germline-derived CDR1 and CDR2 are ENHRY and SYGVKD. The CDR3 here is CATSPGQGLRYTF. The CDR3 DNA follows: TGTGCCACAAGTCCGGGACAGGGTTTACGCTACACCTTC.

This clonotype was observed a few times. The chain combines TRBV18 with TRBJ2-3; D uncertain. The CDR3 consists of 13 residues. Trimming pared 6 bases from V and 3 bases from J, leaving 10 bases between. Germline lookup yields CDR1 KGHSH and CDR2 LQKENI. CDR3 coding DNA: TGTGCCAGCTCGCCCTACCTTACAGATACGCAGTATTTT. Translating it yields CASSPYLTDTQYF. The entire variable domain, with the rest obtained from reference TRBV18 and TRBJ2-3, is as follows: NAGVMQNPRHLVRRRGQEARLRCSPMKGHSHVYWYRQLPEEGLKFMVYLQKENIIDESGMPKERFSAEFPKEGPSILRIQQVVRGDSAAYFCASSPYLTDTQYFGPGTRLTVL.

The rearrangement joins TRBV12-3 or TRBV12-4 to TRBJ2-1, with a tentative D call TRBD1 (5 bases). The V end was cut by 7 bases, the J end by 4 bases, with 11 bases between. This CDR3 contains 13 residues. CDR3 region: CASTPGLYNEQFF. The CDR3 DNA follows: TGTGCCAGCACTCCAGGGTTGTACAATGAGCAGTTCTTC.

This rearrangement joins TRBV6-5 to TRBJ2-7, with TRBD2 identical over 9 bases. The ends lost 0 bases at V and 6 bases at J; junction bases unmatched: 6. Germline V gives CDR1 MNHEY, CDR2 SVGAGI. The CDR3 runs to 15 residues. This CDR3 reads CASSYSGLARTEQYF. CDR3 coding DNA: TGTGCCAGCAGTTACTCGGGACTAGCTAGAACCGAGCAGTACTTC.

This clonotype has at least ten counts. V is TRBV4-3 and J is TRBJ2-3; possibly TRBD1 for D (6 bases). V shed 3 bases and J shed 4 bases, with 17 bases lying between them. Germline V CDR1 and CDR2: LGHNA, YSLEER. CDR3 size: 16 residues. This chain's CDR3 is CASSQLWQGIADTQYF. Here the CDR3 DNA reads TGCGCCAGCAGCCAGCTTTGGCAGGGGATCGCAGATACGCAGTATTTT.

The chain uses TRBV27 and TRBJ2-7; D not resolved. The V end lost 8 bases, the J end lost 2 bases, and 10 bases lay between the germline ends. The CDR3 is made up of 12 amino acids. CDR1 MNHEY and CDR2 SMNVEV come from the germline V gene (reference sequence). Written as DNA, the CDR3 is TGTGCCAGCCGGACGGAGCCCTACGAGCAGTACTTC. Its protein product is CASRTEPYEQYF.

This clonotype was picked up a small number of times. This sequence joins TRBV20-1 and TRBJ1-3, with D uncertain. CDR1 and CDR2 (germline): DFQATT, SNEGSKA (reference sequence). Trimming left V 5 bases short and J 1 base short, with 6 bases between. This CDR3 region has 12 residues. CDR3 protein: CSAQESGNTIYF. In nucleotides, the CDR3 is TGCAGTGCTCAAGAATCTGGAAACACCATATATTTT.

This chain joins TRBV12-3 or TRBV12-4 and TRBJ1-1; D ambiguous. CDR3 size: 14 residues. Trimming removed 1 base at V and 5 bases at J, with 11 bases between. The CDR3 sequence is CASSLEAGLTEAFF. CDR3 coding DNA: TGTGCCAGCAGTTTAGAAGCGGGCCTTACTGAAGCTTTCTTT.

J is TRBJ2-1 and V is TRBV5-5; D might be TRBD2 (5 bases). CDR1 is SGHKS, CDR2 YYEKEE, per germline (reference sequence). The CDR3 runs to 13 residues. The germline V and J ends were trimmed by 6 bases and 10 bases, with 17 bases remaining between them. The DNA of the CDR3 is TGTGCCAGCACTCGACCCCCACTAGGCGAGCAGTTCTTC. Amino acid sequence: CASTRPPLGEQFF.

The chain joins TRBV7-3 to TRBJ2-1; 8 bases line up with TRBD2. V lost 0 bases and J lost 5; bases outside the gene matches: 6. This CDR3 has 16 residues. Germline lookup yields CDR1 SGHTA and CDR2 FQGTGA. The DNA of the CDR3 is TGTGCCAGCAGCTTAACTTCGGGGGGGTTCAACAATGAGCAGTTCTTC. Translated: CASSLTSGGFNNEQFF.

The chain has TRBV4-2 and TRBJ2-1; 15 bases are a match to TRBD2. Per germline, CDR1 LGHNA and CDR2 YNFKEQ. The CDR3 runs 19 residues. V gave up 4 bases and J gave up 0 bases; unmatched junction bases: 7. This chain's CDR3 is CASSPTGLAGGSSYNEQFF. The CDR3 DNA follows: TGTGCCAGCAGCCCAACGGGACTAGCGGGGGGCAGCTCCTACAATGAGCAGTTCTTC.